Following are 5 T cell receptor beta chains from one sample sequenced in a study of blood T cells in healthy people across ages. A J-beta primer mix and a sample-barcoded 5' primer were used in a second PCR of roughly 7 to 12 cycles. MiXCR, run by TCRdb on the 5' RACE reads, gives a single entry per CDR3 protein. The sample carries about 1.4 million distinct CDR3 sequences, roughly 64% recorded once. The sequenced sample consisted of blood. These receptors all stem from a man aged 18-30 years in good health.

This chain connects TRBV6-5 to TRBJ2-7; 7 bases align to TRBD1. The J call may be in error: the DNA end matches TRBJ2-5 better. This CDR3 contains 14 residues. CDR1 and CDR2 from the germline V gene are MNHEY and SVGAGI. The CDR3 sequence: CASRETGVMETQYF. DNA of the CDR3: TGTGCCAGCAGAGAAACAGGGGTCATGGAGACCCAGTACTTC.

V and J are TRBV20-1 and TRBJ2-1, with 7 bases identical to TRBD2. Germline V lookup: CDR1 DFQATT, CDR2 SNEGSKA (reference sequence). The CDR3 consists of 15 residues. V gave up 5 bases and J gave up 6 bases; unmatched junction bases: 13. This chain's CDR3 is CSAPTASGVPNEQFF. The CDR3 nucleotides read TGCAGTGCTCCGACGGCCAGCGGGGTTCCCAATGAGCAGTTCTTC.

The chain has TRBV4-1 and TRBJ1-5, with D unclear. Trimming stripped 0 bases from V and 0 bases from J, with 24 bases between. Germline CDR1 reads MGHRA; CDR2 reads YSYEKL. CDR3 length: 21 amino acids. CDR3 sequence: CASSQDDDGQGFFDSNQPQHF. The CDR3 bases are TGCGCCAGCAGCCAAGATGACGACGGTCAAGGGTTCTTCGATAGCAATCAGCCCCAGCATTTT.

The chain is built from TRBV6-2 or TRBV6-3 and TRBJ1-1, with D unresolved. V was cut by 10 bases and J by 5 bases, with 14 bases left in between. This CDR3 region has 12 residues. Germline lookup yields CDR1 MNHEY and CDR2 SVGEGT. Here the CDR3 reads CATRVSWTEAFF. The CDR3 region has the DNA TGTGCCACTAGGGTATCGTGGACTGAAGCTTTCTTT.

CDR3 amino acids: CASMEGQGKGEQYF. The CDR3 nucleotides read TGTGCCAGCATGGAAGGACAGGGGAAGGGTGAGCAGTACTTC. The rearrangement links TRBV12-3 or TRBV12-4 to TRBJ2-5, with TRBD1 matching 9 bases. Losses at the gene ends were 7 bases for V and 11 bases for J; bases not matched to a gene: 14. There are 14 residues in the CDR3.